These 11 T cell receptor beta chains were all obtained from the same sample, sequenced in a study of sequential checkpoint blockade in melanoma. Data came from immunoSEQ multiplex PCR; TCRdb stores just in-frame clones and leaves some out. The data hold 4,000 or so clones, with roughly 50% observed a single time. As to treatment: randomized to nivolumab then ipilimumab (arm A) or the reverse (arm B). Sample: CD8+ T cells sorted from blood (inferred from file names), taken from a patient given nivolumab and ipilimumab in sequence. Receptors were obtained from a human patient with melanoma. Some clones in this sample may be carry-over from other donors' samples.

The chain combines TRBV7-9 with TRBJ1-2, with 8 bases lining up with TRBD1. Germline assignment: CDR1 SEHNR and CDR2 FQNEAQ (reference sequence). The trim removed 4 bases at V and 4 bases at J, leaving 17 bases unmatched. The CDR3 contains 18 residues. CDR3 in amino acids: CASSSPQRPGTGPYGYTF. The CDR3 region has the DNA TGTGCCAGCAGCTCCCCCCAGCGTCCCGGGACAGGACCCTATGGCTACACCTTC.

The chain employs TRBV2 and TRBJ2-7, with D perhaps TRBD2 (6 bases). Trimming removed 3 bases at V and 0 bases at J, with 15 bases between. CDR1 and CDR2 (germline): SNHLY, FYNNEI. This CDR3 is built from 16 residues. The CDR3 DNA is TGTGCCAGCAGTGAGGAGGGACTTCCGAGCTCCTACGAGCAGTACTTC. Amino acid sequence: CASSEEGLPSSYEQYF.

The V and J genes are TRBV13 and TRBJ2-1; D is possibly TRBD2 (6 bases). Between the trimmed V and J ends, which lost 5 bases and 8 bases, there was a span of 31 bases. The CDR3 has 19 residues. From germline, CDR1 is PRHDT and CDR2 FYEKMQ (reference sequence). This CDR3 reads CASSQVMGGTLTPTHEQFF. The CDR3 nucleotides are TGTGCCAGCAGCCAGGTCATGGGGGGTACGCTTACACCAACCCATGAGCAGTTCTTC.

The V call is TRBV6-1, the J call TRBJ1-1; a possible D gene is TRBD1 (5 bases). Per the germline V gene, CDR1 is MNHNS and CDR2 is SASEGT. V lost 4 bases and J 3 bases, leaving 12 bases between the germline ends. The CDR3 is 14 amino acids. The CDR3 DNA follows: TGTGCCAGCAGTGCAACGGAGGGGTACACTGAAGCTTTCTTT. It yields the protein CASSATEGYTEAFF.

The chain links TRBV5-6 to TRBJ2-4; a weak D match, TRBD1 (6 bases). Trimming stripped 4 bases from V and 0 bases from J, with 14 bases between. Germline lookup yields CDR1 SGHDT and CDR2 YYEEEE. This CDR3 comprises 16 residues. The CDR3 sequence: CASSLDSTLAKNIQYF. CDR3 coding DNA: TGTGCCAGCAGCCTGGACAGCACCCTAGCCAAAAACATTCAGTACTTC.

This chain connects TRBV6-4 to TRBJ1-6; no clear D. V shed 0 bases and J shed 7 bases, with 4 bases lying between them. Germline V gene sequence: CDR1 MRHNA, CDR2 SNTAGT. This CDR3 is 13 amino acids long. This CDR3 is CASSDSENSPLHF. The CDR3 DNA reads TGTGCCAGCAGTGACTCCGAGAATTCACCCCTCCACTTT.

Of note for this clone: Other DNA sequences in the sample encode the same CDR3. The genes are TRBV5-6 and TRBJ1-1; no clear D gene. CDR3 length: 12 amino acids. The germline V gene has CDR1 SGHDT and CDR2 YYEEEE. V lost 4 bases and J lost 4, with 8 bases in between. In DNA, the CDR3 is TGTGCCAGCAGCCTCCGGGGCACTGAAGCTTTCTTT. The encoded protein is CASSLRGTEAFF.

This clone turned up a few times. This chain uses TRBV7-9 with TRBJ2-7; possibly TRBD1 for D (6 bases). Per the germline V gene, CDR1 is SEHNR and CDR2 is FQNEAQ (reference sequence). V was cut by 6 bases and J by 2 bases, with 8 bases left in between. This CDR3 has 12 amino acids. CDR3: CASSPGAYEQYF. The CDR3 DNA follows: TGTGCCAGCAGTCCAGGGGCCTACGAGCAGTACTTC.

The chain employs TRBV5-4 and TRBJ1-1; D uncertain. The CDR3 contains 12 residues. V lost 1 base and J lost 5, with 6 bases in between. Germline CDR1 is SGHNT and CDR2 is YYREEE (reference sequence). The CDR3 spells CASSLPGTEAFF. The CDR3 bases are TGTGCCAGCAGCTTGCCCGGGACTGAAGCTTTCTTT.

CDR3 in amino acids: CASSIGAGLKGYTF. The CDR3 DNA reads as TGTGCCAGTAGTATTGGGGCCGGGCTAAAAGGCTACACCTTC. The rearrangement uses TRBV19 and TRBJ1-2, with TRBD1 as a possible D gene (5 bases). The CDR3 loop spans 14 amino acids. Germline CDR1 is LNHDA and CDR2 is SQIVND (reference sequence). Trimming took 3 bases from V and 8 from J, leaving 16 bases between them.

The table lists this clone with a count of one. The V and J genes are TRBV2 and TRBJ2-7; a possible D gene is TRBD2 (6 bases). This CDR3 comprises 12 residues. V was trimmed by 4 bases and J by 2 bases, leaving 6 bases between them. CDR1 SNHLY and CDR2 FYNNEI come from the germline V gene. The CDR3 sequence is CASSAGAYEQYF. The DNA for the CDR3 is TGTGCCAGCAGTGCGGGGGCCTACGAGCAGTACTTC.